This T cell receptor (beta chain) was sequenced in a study of T-cell memory formation after mild COVID-19. The study's findings and limits: Pre-infection memory held some responding clones, suggesting pre-existing cross-reactive T cells responded.

This clonotype turned up a few times. Its antigen remains unknown. MiXCR, run by TCRdb on the 5' RACE reads, gives a single entry per CDR3 protein. The sample has under 450,000 distinct CDR3 sequences, around a fifth seen once. The germline gives CDR1 SGHRS, CDR2 YFSETQ. Trimming removed 3 bases at V and 2 bases at J, with 9 bases between. CDR3 length: 14 amino acids. The chain couples TRBV5-1 to TRBJ2-1; D is undetermined. Sequenced: PBMCs or a T cell subset sorted from them (not recorded which). The source of this sequence is a man aged 18 to 35 who had mild COVID-19 (a few samples of this study predate the infection). Cell type and time point are not known. CDR3 bases: TGCGCCAGCAGCTCGGACGGAACCTACAATGAGCAGTTCTTC. Translating it yields CASSSDGTYNEQFF.